These T cell receptor beta chains were read from a single sample in a study of yellow fever vaccine responses in identical twins. TCRdb processed the RT-PCR reads anew with MiXCR; each CDR3 protein has one entry. The table lists 2,000 to 2,500 distinct CDR3 sequences, approximately 84% of them singletons. Here the sequenced sample was T cells from blood (PBMCs), unsorted or a sorted subset (not recorded which), taken before or after yellow fever vaccination (not recorded which). The receptors here all came from a woman in her late teens or twenties who received the yellow fever vaccine. The conserved cysteine and the conserved F or W are not part of the CDR3 here. Clone size is given for some rows only: seen once, a few or many times, or a class if the clone is expanded.

length: 11; V: TRBV24-1; size: .; CDR3: ATSVRGYNEQF
length: 12; V: TRBV29-1; size: .; CDR3: SVVPTSTSYEQY
length: 10; V: TRBV29-1; size: few; CDR3: SVPGKNTEAF
length: 11; V: TRBV29-1; size: .; CDR3: SVEKGGRETQY
length: 11; V: TRBV7-8; size: .; CDR3: ASSLGGRNTQY
length: 10; V: TRBV28; size: .; CDR3: ASNYGEYGYT
length: 13; V: TRBV10-1; size: few; CDR3: ASSMTSGSWNEQF
length: 13; V: TRBV6-5; size: .; CDR3: ASSYPQALNTEAF
length: 10; V: TRBV24-1; size: few; CDR3: ATSDPNQPQH
length: 17; V: TRBV11-1; size: .; CDR3: ASSFANLKGPLGNEKLF
length: 15; V: TRBV4-2; size: .; CDR3: ASSGLWEAGGNNEQF
length: 12; V: TRBV25-1; size: few; CDR3: ASSDRPEPGELF
length: 9; V: TRBV29-1; size: .; CDR3: SVGGNQPQH
length: 12; V: TRBV29-1; size: few; CDR3: SVGGGGSIYEQY
length: 14; V: TRBV20-1; size: .; CDR3: SARDTRGLAKNIQY
length: 12; V: TRBV5-1; size: .; CDR3: ASSPGTPQDTQY
length: 11; V: TRBV24-1; size: few; CDR3: ATSDFSNQPQH
length: 11; V: TRBV28; size: .; CDR3: ASSFRLDNEQF
length: 13; V: TRBV7-9; size: .; CDR3: ASSLDSPPRGPQH
length: 12; V: TRBV7-9; size: .; CDR3: ASSSGTANTEAF
length: 11; V: TRBV29-1; size: .; CDR3: SVRRQGISEAF
length: 12; V: TRBV12-3/TRBV12-4; size: .; CDR3: ASRTTGMWTEAF
length: 12; V: TRBV29-1; size: .; CDR3: SVEDRGTADTQY
length: 13; V: TRBV6-5; size: .; CDR3: ASSYYLAGLYEQY